The sequence of this T cell receptor beta chain was determined in a study of blood T cell repertoires in COVID-19. This CDR3 has 16 amino acids. Trimming removed 9 bases from V and 6 bases from J, with 25 bases in between. Germline lookup yields CDR1 KGHDR and CDR2 SFDVKD. TCRdb keeps only in-frame clones here, not all; method: immunoSEQ multiplex PCR. This sample has 90,000 to 100,000 clones; approximately 89% occur once, and the top ten carry about a tenth. The clonotype originates from a man over 45 with acute or convalescent COVID-19. The sample consisted of peripheral blood. The chain couples TRBV24-1 to TRBJ1-1, with D tentatively TRBD1 (6 bases). The CDR3 region has the DNA TGTGCCACCCGTATTCTCACACAGGGAGTCGACTCTGAAGCTTTCTTT. It is translated as CATRILTQGVDSEAFF.